This T cell receptor (beta chain) is from a study of patients and donors after allogeneic stem cell transplantation. TCRdb re-analysed the RT-PCR reads in MiXCR, keeping a single row per CDR3 protein. The sample lists 200,000 to 250,000 distinct CDR3 sequences; about 14% were seen once. This CDR3 contains 13 residues. V lost 1 base and J 6 bases, leaving 7 bases between the germline ends. CDR1 and CDR2 from the germline V gene are SGHTA and FQGNSA. This chain links TRBV7-2 with TRBJ2-4; no definite D call. This clonotype was sampled from a human donor who was either an allogeneic HSCT recipient or a stem cell or donor lymphocyte infusion donor (not recorded which). It is not recorded whose cells these are; they may come from a transplant donor. The sequencing sample was made of blood, either unsorted or a sorted T cell fraction (not recorded which). The CDR3, as DNA: TGTGCCAGCAGCTTAGAGGGCCTAAACATTCAGTACTTC. Protein product: CASSLEGLNIQYF.